This entry describes one TCR beta chain. The antigen is undetermined. This CDR3 region has 16 residues. CDR1 and CDR2 (germline): SGDLS, YYNGEE. After removal of 3 bases from V and 5 bases from J, the junction contained 9 bases not matched to a gene. The data stem from a study of cytomegalovirus exposure and HLA in healthy donors. These donors were members of the roughly 110-subject validation cohort, a group separate from the roughly 670-subject first cohort. Study conclusions and caveats: Among TCR beta chains, those listed as cytomegalovirus-associated numbered over 150.

Here immunoSEQ multiplex PCR was the method, and the copy in TCRdb shows in-frame clones only, minus some. Altogether 80,000 to 100,000 clones are present, about 90% being singletons, with the ten largest covering 6.3%. The sequencing sample was made of PBMCs. This receptor was obtained from a man younger than 35 in good health and CMV-seropositive. The V and J genes are TRBV9 and TRBJ2-2, with 8 positions matching TRBD1. CDR3 DNA sequence: TGTGCCAGCAGCGGGACGGGGACAGGAATAACCGGGGAGCTGTTTTTT. As protein: CASSGTGTGITGELFF.